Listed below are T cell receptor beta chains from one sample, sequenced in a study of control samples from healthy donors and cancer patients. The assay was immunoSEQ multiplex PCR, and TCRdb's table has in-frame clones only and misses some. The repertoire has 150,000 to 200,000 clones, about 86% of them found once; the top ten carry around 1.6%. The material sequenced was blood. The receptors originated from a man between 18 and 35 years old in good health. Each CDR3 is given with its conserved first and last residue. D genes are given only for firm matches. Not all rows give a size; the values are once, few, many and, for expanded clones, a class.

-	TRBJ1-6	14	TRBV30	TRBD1	CAWSVKGARSPLHF	TGTGCCTGGAGTGTTAAGGGGGCGCGGTCACCCCTCCACTTT
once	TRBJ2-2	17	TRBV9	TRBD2	CASSVEIRSWGGGELFF	TGTGCCAGCAGCGTAGAGATCCGCAGCTGGGGGGGCGGGGAGCTGTTTTTT
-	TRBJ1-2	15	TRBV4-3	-	CASSQAWGRGFGYTF	TGCGCCAGCAGCCAAGCGTGGGGTCGGGGCTTCGGCTACACCTTC
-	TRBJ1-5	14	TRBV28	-	CAAVGHNRNQPQHF	TGTGCCGCCGTGGGTCACAACCGCAATCAGCCCCAGCATTTT
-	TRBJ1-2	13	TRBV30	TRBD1	CAWSARTGSGYTF	TGTGCCTGGAGTGCCCGGACAGGGAGTGGCTACACCTTC
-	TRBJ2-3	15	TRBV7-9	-	CASSQGQSSTDTQYF	TGTGCCAGCAGCCAAGGACAGTCTAGCACAGATACGCAGTATTTT
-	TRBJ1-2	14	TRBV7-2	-	CASSLRAEGYGYTF	TGTGCCAGCAGCTTAAGGGCGGAGGGCTATGGCTACACCTTC
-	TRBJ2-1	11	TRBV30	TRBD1	CAWSSRGMKFF	TGTGCCTGGAGTTCCAGGGGGATGAAGTTCTTC
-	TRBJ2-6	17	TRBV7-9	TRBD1	CASSDRDRSSGANVLTF	TGTGCCAGCAGCGACCGGGACAGAAGCTCTGGGGCCAACGTCCTGACTTTC
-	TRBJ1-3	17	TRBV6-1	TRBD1	CASSAHRGRVPGNTIYF	TGTGCCAGCAGTGCCCACAGGGGGCGCGTACCTGGAAACACCATATATTTT
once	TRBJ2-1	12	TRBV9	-	CASSADSNEQFF	TGTGCCAGCAGCGCTGACTCCAATGAGCAGTTCTTC
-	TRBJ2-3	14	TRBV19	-	CASRAREGTDTQYF	TGTGCCAGTCGGGCACGCGAGGGGACAGATACGCAGTATTTT
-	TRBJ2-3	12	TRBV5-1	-	CASSVSTDTQYF	TGCGCCAGCAGCGTGTCTACAGATACGCAGTATTTT
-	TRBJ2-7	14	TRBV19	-	CASSMVSSSYEQYF	TGTGCCAGTAGTATGGTCTCAAGCTCCTACGAGCAGTACTTC
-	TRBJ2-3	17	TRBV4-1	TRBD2	CASSPLRRRGATDTQYF	TGCGCCAGCAGCCCCCTACGGAGGCGGGGGGCCACAGATACGCAGTATTTT
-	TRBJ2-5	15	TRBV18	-	CASSSSDRLQETQYF	TGTGCCAGCTCGTCTTCGGACAGACTCCAAGAGACCCAGTACTTC
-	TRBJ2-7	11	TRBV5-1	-	CASSLDGEQYF	TGCGCCAGCAGCTTGGACGGCGAGCAGTACTTC
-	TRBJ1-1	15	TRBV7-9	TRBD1	CASSLGSDRDTEAFF	TGTGCCAGCAGCTTAGGATCTGACAGGGATACTGAAGCTTTCTTT
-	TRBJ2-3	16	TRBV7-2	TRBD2	CASSLTSGGSVNTQYF	TGTGCCAGCAGCCTAACTAGCGGGGGGTCCGTGAATACGCAGTATTTT
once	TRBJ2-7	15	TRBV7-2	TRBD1	CASSLQQGASYEQYF	TGTGCCAGCAGCTTACAACAGGGGGCGTCCTACGAGCAGTACTTC
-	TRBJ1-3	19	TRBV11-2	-	CASSPPKAGARLWGNTIYF	TGTGCCAGCAGCCCTCCAAAGGCGGGAGCCCGGCTTTGGGGAAACACCATATATTTT
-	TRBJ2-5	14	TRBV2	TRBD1	CASRAGTAQETQYF	TGTGCCAGCAGAGCCGGGACAGCACAAGAGACCCAGTACTTC
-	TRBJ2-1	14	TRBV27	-	CASSLLGGRVEQFF	TGTGCCAGCAGTTTATTAGGGGGGAGGGTGGAGCAGTTCTTC
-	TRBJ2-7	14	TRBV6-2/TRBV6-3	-	CASSYDEAGYEQYF	TGTGCCAGCAGTTACGATGAGGCGGGATACGAGCAGTACTTC
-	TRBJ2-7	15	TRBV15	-	CATSLVGQGSYEQYF	TGTGCCACCAGCCTGGTCGGGCAGGGTTCCTACGAGCAGTACTTC
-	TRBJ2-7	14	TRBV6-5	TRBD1	CASSYSGTGNEQYF	TGTGCCAGCAGTTACAGCGGGACAGGGAACGAGCAGTACTTC
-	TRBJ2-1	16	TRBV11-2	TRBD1	CASSQAGTGKRGEQFF	TGTGCCAGCAGCCAGGCCGGGACAGGGAAGAGGGGTGAGCAGTTCTTC
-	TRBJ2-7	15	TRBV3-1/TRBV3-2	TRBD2	CASSPPAGGYYEQYF	TGTGCCAGCAGCCCGCCTGCGGGGGGTTACTACGAGCAGTACTTC
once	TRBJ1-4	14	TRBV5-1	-	CASSLFATNEKLFF	TGCGCCAGCAGCTTATTTGCAACTAATGAAAAACTGTTTTTT
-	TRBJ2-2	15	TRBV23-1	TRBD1	CASSQVGQGTGELFF	TGCGCCAGCAGTCAAGTCGGACAGGGGACCGGGGAGCTGTTTTTT
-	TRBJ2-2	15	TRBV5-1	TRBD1	CASSETGGDTGELFF	TGCGCCAGCAGCGAGACAGGGGGCGACACCGGGGAGCTGTTTTTT
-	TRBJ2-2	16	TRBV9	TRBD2	CASSVGGGGGSGELFF	TGTGCCAGCAGCGTAGGAGGCGGGGGGGGGTCCGGGGAGCTGTTTTTT
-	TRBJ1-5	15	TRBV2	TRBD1	CASSVDRNSNQPQHF	TGTGCCAGCAGTGTGGACAGGAATAGCAATCAGCCCCAGCATTTT
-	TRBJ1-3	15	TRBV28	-	CASSSAGLSGNTIYF	TGTGCCAGCAGCTCAGCGGGCCTCTCTGGAAACACCATATATTTT
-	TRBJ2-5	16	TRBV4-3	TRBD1	CASSQSSRDSSETQYF	TGCGCCAGCAGCCAATCTTCAAGGGACAGTTCGGAGACCCAGTACTTC
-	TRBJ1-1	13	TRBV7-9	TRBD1	CASRTGSLPEAFF	TGTGCCAGCAGGACAGGGAGTCTTCCTGAAGCTTTCTTT
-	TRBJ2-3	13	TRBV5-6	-	CASSHDYTDTQYF	TGTGCCAGCAGCCATGACTACACAGATACGCAGTATTTT